This T cell receptor (beta chain) derives from a study of cytomegalovirus exposure and HLA in healthy donors (TCRdb year 2017). Turning to the overall study: An earlier analysis of 550 to 700 of the donors reported roughly 300 Gb of sequence data and some 120 million unique TCR beta sequences from 150 million to 200 million T cells. Roughly 5 DR-DQ haplotypes were handled as single units for association and clustering, since linkage in the cohort was strong. In a later genetic analysis, genome-wide SNP genotypes for about 55% of the roughly 670 donors were used, and that subset was treated as a discovery cohort. To predict cytomegalovirus infection status, the study combined high-throughput TCR immunosequencing, statistical association of individual TCRs with disease status, and machine learning. Alongside the repertoire data, information on donor age, sex, ethnicity and CMV serostatus was compiled. Rather than using new phenotypic data, the later analysis identified candidate immune exposures from TCR beta sequences and from how often those sequences occurred across donors. Typing coverage differed by locus: A, B, C, DRB1 and DQB1 were typed in roughly 629-630 donors, DQA1 in about 500, DPA1 in approximately 610, and DPB1 in 400 to 490. In a later analysis, previously published TCR beta repertoires from some 640 donors were re-analyzed and high-resolution HLA genotyping was added so that TCR occurrence patterns could be studied. HLA typing included class I and class II loci at four-digit resolution. An early release covering 500 to 750 HLA-typed donors comprised about 300 gigabases of sequencing data and around 80 million unique TCR sequences. Along with the approximately 700-subject first cohort, a separate validation cohort of some 130 different subjects was used. The aim of the study was to test whether cataloging public T cell receptors could identify signatures of past pathogen exposure. All discovery cohort repertoires had been generated on a single sequencing platform. Among 300 to 450 genotyped donors of the cohort, an average of approximately 230,000 unique TCR beta nucleotide sequences were sequenced per donor, around a sixth of them non-productive. To decide whether each TCR beta V gene segment behaved as functional or pseudogenic, an earlier analysis of approximately 600 of the donors relied on high-throughput TCR beta sequencing. Using immunosequencing, the study profiled T cell repertoires from around 680 subjects and related those repertoires to cytomegalovirus serostatus. Among the roughly 390 genotyped donors, around 79% belonged to the genetic ancestry cluster associated with self-reported Caucasian donors.

The cohort comprised around 700 healthy bone marrow donors. At the time of sampling, every cohort member was nominally healthy, though immune exposures that went unrecorded were likely present. The donor was CMV seronegative and belonged to the group of approximately 320 seronegative cohort members. A peripheral blood sample was collected from each donor, and TCR beta sequencing was performed on peripheral blood mononuclear cells. The Qiagen DNeasy Blood Extraction Kit was used to extract genomic DNA from the blood cell samples. Libraries came from the immunoSEQ multiplex PCR assay. The multiplex PCR relied on a mix of 60 forward primers for TCR Vbeta segments and 13 reverse primers for TCR Jbeta segments. The CDR3 region of rearranged TCR beta genes was amplified from genomic DNA with a multiplex PCR assay. The amplified TCR beta libraries were sequenced on the Illumina HiSeq System as 87-base-pair reads. As for the original processing: Across the 670 or so repertoires, a later analysis counted tens of millions of unique TCR beta chains, roughly 11 million of which were shared by at least two donors. Raw reads were error-corrected and collapsed into unique sequences by a nearest-neighbor algorithm in which closely related sequences were merged to remove PCR and sequencing errors. To assign V, D and J gene segments, CDR3 sequences were aligned to IMGT reference sequences. For a sequence to be retained, a match of at least six nucleotides was required to both a V gene segment and a J gene segment. Rearrangements were classified as productive when the CDR3 lacked stop codons and remained in frame with V and J, and all other rearrangements were classified as non-productive. Following IMGT convention, CDR3 was defined as the stretch from the second conserved V-encoded cysteine to the conserved J-encoded phenylalanine. In an earlier analysis of just under 600 of the donors, sequences lacking an unambiguous match to a single V gene segment were excluded. In an earlier analysis of around 600 of the donors, V segments were called functional above 56.7% productive rearrangements and were called segregating when the between-donor standard deviation exceeded 5%. To diagnose cytomegalovirus status from the catalog of TCR beta chain sequences, a statistical classification framework was built. A later analysis assigned V and J genes by comparing TCR nucleotide sequences with IMGT/GENE-DB human TR gene sequences. The TCRdist pipeline was used in a later analysis to assign CDR3 sequences and most-parsimonious VDJ recombination scenarios. A later analysis defined each TCR beta chain by its CDR3 amino acid sequence plus V-gene family, and excluded reads lacking a unique V-gene family. In a later analysis, 450 to 600 highly shared, low-generation-probability nucleotide sequences were removed to address suspected cross-contamination and a sequencing artifact. For each public chain, a later analysis derived a clonal expansion index from normalized ranks of inferred template counts within each repertoire. Generation probabilities in a later analysis came from a VDJ recombination model fitted to out-of-frame rearrangements, and those results were checked against IGoR. A later analysis scored TCR-TCR, TCR-HLA and TCR-CMV co-occurrence with hypergeometric tests, applying a repertoire-size bias correction to TCR pairs. False discovery rates were estimated in a later analysis by permuting HLA or CMV assignments 20 times. In a later analysis, co-occurring TCRs were grouped with DBSCAN, and TCRdist sequence similarity was added when clustering was performed within HLA-allele-positive subsets. Repertoires with fewer than 30,000 or more than 120,000 public chains were left out of co-occurrence clustering, as were five repertoires with anomalous nucleotide sharing. TCRdb mirrors the immuneACCESS table, restricted to in-frame sequences. Some clones are absent from its copies; in checked studies, under half trace to an unresolved V gene, and the reason for the others is unknown. Clone size and the V and J calls come from that table; the DNA yielded D and trimming. The sample table shows 110,000 to 150,000 clones, and around four fifths are seen once. Clones ranked in the top ten supply roughly 3.4% of the sample.

Note on this clone: Its cognate antigen has yet to be identified. Base qualities are missing; no much larger clone stands one base away.

The CDR3 numbers 14 residues from cysteine through phenylalanine. This entry keeps only the CDR3 DNA: 42 bases, framed from base 1. The CDR1 and CDR2 encoded by the germline V gene (reference sequence) are LNHDA and SQIVND. V and J lose 9 bases and 4 bases, and a span of 16 bases separates them. What the work shows at the level of the full study, not this receptor alone: Roughly uniform sequencing depth across donors was assumed in presence/absence analyses, although this assumption may not hold. An earlier analysis of approximately 570 of the donors showed that most TCR beta V segments appeared in productive rearrangements either about 87% or about 30% of the time, which broadly matched IMGT annotations. Because HLA typing was unavailable for some donors at each locus, only the typed subset was used in association tests. It was suggested by the authors that the approach could potentially be generalized to other disease states and immunological phenotypes. In this cohort, only TCR beta chains were sequenced, and detectable features were limited by the absence of alpha or paired-chain data. While some public TCRs were present in many individuals, most TCR sequences turned up only very rarely across donors. Compared with the roughly 710-donor mean, donors in an Asian-associated ancestry cluster had fewer N-insertions in productive TCRs, according to a later genetic analysis. A further reported finding was that TCR beta sequences accurately predicted the HLA-A and HLA-B alleles for most subjects in the first cohort. A group of highly shared sequence variants was considered likely to be a technical artifact of the sequencing pipeline. The classifier was reported to diagnose cytomegalovirus status with high specificity and sensitivity in both the original cohort and the validation cohort. A later analysis reported that several top co-occurrence clusters appeared linked to parvovirus B19, influenza, CMV and Epstein-Barr virus. For the cohort, immune exposure information was limited to CMV serostatus. In vitro tests confirmed that a few of the cytomegalovirus-associated TCR beta chains recognize cytomegalovirus antigens. Specific HLA alleles were associated with 15,000 to 20,000 TCR beta sequences at a false discovery rate of 0.05 in a later analysis. In a later analysis, most CMV-associated TCR beta chains were found to appear HLA-restricted, with HLA associations seemingly driven largely by CMV exposure. A later analysis found that TCR association rates varied across HLA loci, with DRB1 alleles showing the most associated TCRs and HLA-C alleles the fewest. When HLA alleles, especially DR and DQ, strongly co-occurred, TCR associations were difficult to assign to individual alleles. Linkage disequilibrium might explain the correlated functional status among segregating V segments, but an unknown experimental factor could not be excluded. A later analysis found that HLA-associated TCR beta chains were more clonally expanded and had lower generation probabilities than equally common non-associated chains. Over 15 rarely observed V segments, including chromosome 9 orphons, were excluded from the earlier analysis of approximately 600 of the donors because counts were too low. A later genetic analysis associated a missense DCLRE1C variant with V-gene and J-gene trimming of TCR beta chains, and an independent cohort replicated the association. The study listed 150 to 200 TCR beta chains as associated with cytomegalovirus. The 87-base-pair reads could not distinguish some IMGT-functional V segments, including TRBV6-2 and TRBV6-3, so those segments were excluded.

This sequence uses TRBV19 and TRBJ1-3; the D segment could be TRBD1, given 6 matching bases. Sequencing input: PBMCs. The receptor was derived from a male donor in good health and CMV-seronegative. Here is the DNA: TGTGCCAGCAGGAGCAGGGGAGCCGGAAACACCATATATTTT. It is translated as CASRSRGAGNTIYF.